The 21 T cell receptor beta chains below all came from one sample that was sequenced in a study of blood T cell repertoires in COVID-19 (TCRdb year 2020). Receptor libraries were prepared by the immunoSEQ multiplex PCR assay. The source is immuneACCESS, and TCRdb retained only in-frame sequences with V and J called. Part of the clones is not carried over; for the studies checked, unresolved V genes explain less than half of this, and the remainder is unexplained. The sample table holds roughly 97,000 clones, of which 90% were seen once. About 1.7% of the sample is in the top ten clones. Sequencing was carried out using peripheral blood. Receptor source: a man aged 55 to 70 with acute or convalescent COVID-19.

This chain links TRBV10-3 with TRBJ1-3, with D hard to call. Looked up from germline, CDR1 is ENHRY and CDR2 is SYGVKD. V lost 0 bases to trimming and J lost 4 bases, with 10 bases between them. This CDR3 is 15 amino acids long. Here the CDR3 DNA reads TGTGCCATCAGTGAGTCGGGAGGTCAAGGAAACACCATATATTTT. This sequence encodes CAISESGGQGNTIYF.

The V call is TRBV2, the J call TRBJ2-1, with TRBD2 matching over 9 bases. With 5 bases clipped from V and 2 bases from J, the junction kept 4 bases outside the gene matches. The germline gives CDR1 SNHLY, CDR2 FYNNEI. The CDR3 spans 15 residues. CDR3 bases: TGTGCCAGCAGTCCTAAGCGGGGGGCCTACAATGAGCAGTTCTTC. The encoded protein is CASSPKRGAYNEQFF. Combining the CDR3 with reference TRBV2 and TRBJ2-1 gives the whole variable domain EPEVTQTPSHQVTQMGQEVILRCVPISNHLYFYWYRQILGQKVEFLVSFYNNEISEKSEIFDDQFSVERPDGSNFTLKIRSTKLEDSAMYFCASSPKRGAYNEQFFGPGTRLTVL.

This rearrangement joins TRBV19 to TRBJ1-3; D unclear. Per the germline V gene, CDR1 is LNHDA and CDR2 is SQIVND (reference sequence). The CDR3 contains 16 residues. Trimming removed 7 bases at V and 0 bases at J, with 16 bases between. CDR3 nucleotides: TGTGCCAGTAAGTTTGACGCACAGATCTCTGGAAACACCATATATTTT. Translation: CASKFDAQISGNTIYF.

The chain carries TRBV29-1 and TRBJ1-2; no firm D call. The CDR3 totals 12 residues. The V gene's germline CDR1 is SQVTM and CDR2 ANQGSEA. The germline V and J ends were trimmed by 6 bases and 5 bases, with 13 bases remaining between them. The CDR3 reads CSVNRVRYGYTF. The DNA for the CDR3 is TGCAGCGTAAACAGAGTTCGTTATGGCTACACCTTC.

This sequence joins TRBV6-5 and TRBJ1-1; a weak D match, TRBD1 (5 bases). Germline assignment: CDR1 MNHEY and CDR2 SVGAGI. The length of the CDR3 is 12 residues. V gave up 0 bases and J gave up 7 bases, with 6 bases separating them. The CDR3 region has the DNA TGTGCCAGCAGTTACTCGGACATTGAAGCTTTCTTT. This translates into CASSYSDIEAFF.

V and J are TRBV11-2 and TRBJ1-1; D gene unclear. This CDR3 region has 17 residues. With 5 bases removed from V and 1 base from J, the gap between germline ends came to 20 bases. Per the germline V gene, CDR1 is SGHAT and CDR2 is FQNNGV. CDR3 sequence: CASSPRPPGFKNTEAFF. CDR3 nucleotide sequence: TGTGCCAGCAGCCCGAGACCTCCGGGATTCAAGAACACTGAAGCTTTCTTT.

V gene TRBV4-2 combines with J gene TRBJ1-4, with D tentatively TRBD1 (6 bases). V gave up 5 bases and J gave up 2 bases, with 9 bases separating them. Germline assignment: CDR1 LGHNA and CDR2 YNFKEQ. The CDR3 spans 14 residues. The DNA for the CDR3 is TGTGCCAGCAGCATCGGACAGACTAATGAAAAACTGTTTTTT. It specifies CASSIGQTNEKLFF.

J is TRBJ1-2 and V is TRBV6-5; 9 bases fit TRBD1. The germline CDR1 and CDR2 sequences are MNHEY and SVGAGI. J lost 4 bases, V lost 6 bases, and 9 bases had no gene match. This CDR3 is built from 15 residues. CDR3: CASRPTTGGGYGYTF. In DNA, the CDR3 is TGTGCCAGCAGACCGACTACAGGGGGCGGCTATGGCTACACCTTC.

V usage is TRBV18 and J usage is TRBJ1-1; tentative D call: TRBD1 (6 bases). V was clipped by 0 bases and J by 3 bases, with 11 bases between them. Germline V gives CDR1 KGHSH, CDR2 LQKENI. This CDR3 spans 15 amino acids. Here the CDR3 DNA reads TGTGCCAGCTCACCACCGATGGGGGCGGACACTGAAGCTTTCTTT. It encodes CASSPPMGADTEAFF.

V is TRBV13 and J is TRBJ2-2; 8 bases align to TRBD2. The CDR3 runs 17 residues. The ends lost 2 bases at V and 3 bases at J; junction bases unmatched: 8. Germline CDR1 is PRHDT and CDR2 is FYEKMQ (reference sequence). As DNA, the CDR3 is TGTGCCAGCAGCTTACGTTTCCGGGGGGGATACACCGGGGAGCTGTTTTTT. As protein: CASSLRFRGGYTGELFF. The full variable domain, in which reference TRBV13 and TRBJ2-2 provide the parts outside the CDR3, is AAGVIQSPRHLIKEKRETATLKCYPIPRHDTVYWYQQGPGQDPQFLISFYEKMQSDKGSIPDRFSAQQFSDYHSELNMSSLELGDSALYFCASSLRFRGGYTGELFFGEGSRLTVL.

This sequence joins TRBV18 and TRBJ1-1, with D possibly being TRBD1 (5 bases). The germline V and J ends were trimmed by 1 base and 2 bases, with 14 bases remaining between them. The CDR3 length is 16 residues. Germline V gene lookup returns CDR1 KGHSH and CDR2 LQKENI. The CDR3 region is CASSPRDSIQNTEAFF. DNA of the CDR3: TGTGCCAGCTCACCACGGGACTCTATACAAAACACTGAAGCTTTCTTT.

This clone was counted a single time. This chain links TRBV5-8 with TRBJ1-3; tentative D call: TRBD1 (6 bases). Germline V gene sequence: CDR1 SGHTS, CDR2 YDEGEE. The CDR3 totals 15 residues. V was clipped by 4 bases and J by 3 bases, with 14 bases between them. The CDR3 loop reads CASSRTTQGGNTIYF. The CDR3 coding sequence is TGTGCCAGCAGCCGCACAACACAGGGTGGAAACACCATATATTTT.

This sequence joins TRBV7-2 and TRBJ1-4; 10 bases align to TRBD1. J gave up 7 bases and V 5 bases, and 7 bases lay outside the gene matches. The CDR3 totals 15 residues. Germline V gene data show CDR1 as SGHTA and CDR2 as FQGNSA. The CDR3 region is CASSPKTGGGEKLFF. The CDR3 DNA reads as TGTGCCAGCAGCCCAAAGACAGGGGGCGGTGAAAAACTGTTTTTT.

J is TRBJ1-2 and V is TRBV28, with D possibly being TRBD1 (6 bases). This CDR3 has 16 amino acids. The germline gives CDR1 MDHEN, CDR2 SYDVKM. Trimming shortened V by 3 bases and J by 7 bases, and 21 bases separated the two germline ends. For the CDR3, the DNA is TGTGCCAGCAGTTTTACTGGGGGCAGGGGATTAAGTGGCTACACCTTC. Translation gives CASSFTGGRGLSGYTF.

The V call is TRBV6-5, the J call TRBJ2-5; perhaps TRBD2 as D (5 bases). The germline V and J ends were trimmed by 2 bases and 5 bases, with 12 bases remaining between them. Per germline, CDR1 MNHEY and CDR2 SVGAGI. The CDR3 length is 14 residues. This CDR3 is CASSYVPRRETQYF. The CDR3 DNA sequence: TGTGCCAGCAGTTACGTCCCGAGGAGGGAGACCCAGTACTTC.

This rearrangement joins TRBV3-1 (or the pseudogene TRBV3-2) to TRBJ1-1; TRBD1 agrees at 11 bases. V was clipped by 4 bases and J by 4 bases; unmatched bases: 5. Per the germline V gene, CDR1 is LGHDT and CDR2 is YNNKEL (reference sequence). The CDR3 extends over 15 amino acids. CDR3 in DNA: TGTGCCAGCAGCCTGGACAGGGGGCGAAGCACTGAAGCTTTCTTT. Its protein is CASSLDRGRSTEAFF.

V and J are TRBV10-1 and TRBJ2-4; D perhaps matches TRBD2 (5 bases). The CDR3 consists of 15 residues. The V gene's germline CDR1 is WNHNN and CDR2 SYGVQD (reference sequence). Trimming stripped 4 bases from V and 3 bases from J, with 13 bases between. This CDR3 is CASSGAGRGKNIQYF. CDR3 sequence (DNA): TGCGCCAGCAGTGGCGCCGGCCGGGGCAAAAACATTCAGTACTTC.

The chain links TRBV5-6 to TRBJ2-3; 7 bases match TRBD2. Germline-derived CDR1 and CDR2 are SGHDT and YYEEEE. Trimming took 3 bases from V and 4 from J; bases not matched to a gene: 5. The CDR3 has 14 amino acids. This CDR3 is CASSSSGGSDTQYF. The DNA of the CDR3 is TGTGCCAGCAGCTCCTCGGGGGGATCAGATACGCAGTATTTT.

This chain links TRBV4-2 with TRBJ1-2, with D unclear. V was shortened by 0 bases and J by 4 bases, with 9 bases between the two germline ends. This CDR3 has 14 amino acids. Germline V gene sequence: CDR1 LGHNA, CDR2 YNFKEQ. In DNA, the CDR3 is TGTGCCAGCAGCCAAGAAGGAGCGTTCTATGGCTACACCTTC. Translation gives CASSQEGAFYGYTF.

The chain has TRBV27 and TRBJ1-2; possible D gene TRBD1, 5 bases. V was pared by 4 bases and J by 1 base, with 10 bases between. The germline V gene has CDR1 MNHEY and CDR2 SMNVEV (reference sequence). CDR3 length equals 14 residues. DNA of the CDR3: TGTGCCAGCAGTTCTCGGGGGGTTAACTATGGCTACACCTTC. As protein: CASSSRGVNYGYTF.

The rearrangement links TRBV18 to TRBJ2-4; D perhaps matches TRBD2 (5 bases). Between the trimmed V and J ends, which lost 5 bases and 5 bases, there was a span of 10 bases. The CDR3 loop spans 13 amino acids. Germline CDR1 and CDR2: KGHSH and LQKENI. Here the CDR3 reads CASSEGNENIQYF. The CDR3 DNA sequence: TGTGCCAGCTCAGAGGGTAACGAAAACATTCAGTACTTC.